A single sample gave rise to the 16 T cell receptor beta chains below, sequenced in a study of lymphopenia after photon versus proton radiotherapy. The assay was immunoSEQ multiplex PCR, and TCRdb's table has in-frame clones only and misses some. Altogether approximately 5,000 clones are present, about 67% being singletons, with the ten largest covering roughly 50%. The specimen comprised peripheral blood, sampled from a patient treated with proton-based radiotherapy. Receptors were obtained from a man older than 75 with esophageal cancer.

The CDR3 DNA follows: TGTGCCAGGCGGACGGCCAACACCGGGGAGCTGTTTTTT. Translating gives CARRTANTGELFF. This sequence joins TRBV7-8 and TRBJ2-2; no clear D. The germline CDR1 and CDR2 sequences are SGHVS and FQNEAQ. The CDR3 extends over 13 amino acids. V dropped 9 bases and J dropped 2 bases, with 10 bases sitting between them.

This clone was observed a few times. J is TRBJ2-7 and V is TRBV6-5; D might be TRBD2 (5 bases). From germline, CDR1 is MNHEY and CDR2 SVGAGI. This CDR3 contains 15 residues. V lost 6 bases and J 2 bases, leaving 17 bases between the germline ends. The chain's CDR3 is CASSVALGITYEQYF. DNA of the CDR3: TGTGCCAGCAGCGTAGCTCTCGGGATTACCTACGAGCAGTACTTC.

V usage is TRBV18 and J usage is TRBJ1-2; 9 bases are a match to TRBD1. The CDR3 covers 15 residues. V gave up 1 base and J gave up 6 bases; unmatched junction bases: 6. From germline, CDR1 is KGHSH and CDR2 LQKENI. The CDR3 nucleotides are TGTGCCAGCTCACCACAGGGGACAGGGTCGCATGGCTACACCTTC. This translates into CASSPQGTGSHGYTF.

V usage is TRBV7-2 and J usage is TRBJ2-4; 9 bases are shared with TRBD2. V shed 3 bases and J 1 base; nucleotides not matched to a gene: 7. Germline CDR1 and CDR2: SGHTA and FQGNSA. This CDR3 contains 17 residues. The CDR3 spells CASSLEAGGWAKNIQYF. CDR3 sequence (DNA): TGTGCCAGCAGCTTGGAAGCGGGAGGCTGGGCCAAAAACATTCAGTACTTC.

The chain combines TRBV4-1 with TRBJ1-2; D may be TRBD1 (5 bases). Germline V gene data show CDR1 as MGHRA and CDR2 as YSYEKL. CDR3 length equals 14 residues. With 2 bases removed from V and 14 bases from J, the gap between germline ends came to 21 bases. Here the CDR3 reads CASSQPAFSGGETF. The CDR3 DNA sequence: TGCGCCAGCAGCCAACCCGCTTTTAGTGGGGGAGAAACCTTC.

The chain is built from TRBV5-1 and TRBJ2-1; 7 positions agree with TRBD2. The ends lost 4 bases at V and 6 bases at J; junction bases unmatched: 19. This CDR3 contains 18 residues. Germline V gene sequence: CDR1 SGHRS, CDR2 YFSETQ. CDR3 amino acids: CASSPTLRSAGEGNEQFF. As DNA, the CDR3 is TGCGCCAGCAGCCCGACGCTCCGATCGGCGGGAGAGGGCAATGAGCAGTTCTTC. Filled out from reference TRBV5-1 and TRBJ2-1, the complete variable domain reads KAGVTQTPRYLIKTRGQQVTLSCSPISGHRSVSWYQQTPGQGLQFLFEYFSETQRNKGNFPGRFSGRQFSNSRSEMNVSTLELGDSALYLCASSPTLRSAGEGNEQFFGPGTRLTVL.

The chain recombines TRBV2 with TRBJ2-4; 8 bases align to TRBD2. Losses at the gene ends were 7 bases for V and 9 bases for J; bases not matched to a gene: 11. Germline values: CDR1 SNHLY, CDR2 FYNNEI. The CDR3 length is 14 residues. CDR3: CASMFERELFIQYF. CDR3 sequence (DNA): TGTGCCAGCATGTTCGAGCGGGAGCTTTTCATTCAGTACTTC.

The chain recombines TRBV7-2 with TRBJ2-7; the match to TRBD1 covers 8 bases. Trimming removed 6 bases from V and 2 bases from J; junction bases left unmatched: 12. Germline lookup yields CDR1 SGHTA and CDR2 FQGNSA. The CDR3 runs 16 residues. The CDR3 protein is CASSPETGVLAYEQYF. The DNA for the CDR3 is TGTGCCAGCAGTCCGGAGACAGGGGTATTGGCCTACGAGCAGTACTTC.

The chain uses TRBV30 and TRBJ1-1; D not certain. Germline loops: CDR1 GTSNPN, CDR2 SVGIG (reference sequence). The CDR3 contains 11 residues. The ends were cut back, 0 bases at V and 5 bases at J, with 4 bases in the middle. DNA of the CDR3: TGTGCCTGGAGTGTCTATACTGAAGCTTTCTTT. It translates to CAWSVYTEAFF.

J is TRBJ2-6 and V is TRBV11-3; TRBD1 might be the D (6 bases). The CDR3 loop spans 15 amino acids. Trimming shortened V by 6 bases and J by 3 bases, and 12 bases separated the two germline ends. Germline V gives CDR1 SGHNT, CDR2 YENEEA. CDR3 in DNA: TGTGCCAGCAGTTACAGGGTTGGTGGGGCCAACGTCCTGACTTTC. Translating gives CASSYRVGGANVLTF.

The J gene is TRBJ1-6, the V gene TRBV14; D call uncertain. Germline V CDR1 and CDR2: SGHDN, FVKESK. The CDR3 contains 16 residues. With 0 bases removed from V and 4 bases from J, the gap between germline ends came to 10 bases. The CDR3 sequence: CASSQEGRYYNSPLHF. CDR3 coding DNA: TGTGCCAGCAGCCAAGAAGGCAGATATTATAATTCACCCCTCCACTTT.

There are a few counts of this clone. The chain carries TRBV10-3 and TRBJ2-7; maybe TRBD2 (6 bases). The length of the CDR3 is 15 residues. Looked up from germline, CDR1 is ENHRY and CDR2 is SYGVKD. Trimming took 0 bases from V and 4 from J, leaving 13 bases between them. The CDR3 region is CAISESSTEGYEQYF. DNA of the CDR3: TGTGCCATCAGTGAGTCGTCCACGGAGGGGTACGAGCAGTACTTC.

The rearrangement joins TRBV7-6 to TRBJ2-3; D ambiguous. Trimming shortened V by 6 bases and J by 4 bases, and 8 bases separated the two germline ends. In germline, CDR1 is SGHVS, CDR2 FNYEAQ. This CDR3 has 12 residues. CDR3: CASSSLADTQYF. In DNA form, the CDR3 reads TGTGCCAGCAGTTCCCTTGCAGATACGCAGTATTTT.

The V call is TRBV6-6, the J call TRBJ1-1; the match to TRBD1 covers 9 bases. The germline CDR1 and CDR2 sequences are MNHNY and SVGAGI (reference sequence). The CDR3 totals 14 residues. The junction had 9 bases not matched to a gene; V was cut back by 6 bases and J by 7 bases. CDR3 sequence: CASSTTQGADEAFF. Here the CDR3 DNA reads TGTGCCAGCAGCACAACACAGGGGGCCGATGAAGCTTTCTTT.

The rearrangement joins TRBV6-6 to TRBJ2-3; 8 bases match TRBD1. From germline, CDR1 is MNHNY and CDR2 SVGAGI (reference sequence). V lost 4 bases, J lost 5 bases, and 5 bases stayed unmatched. The CDR3 sequence is 14 residues long. The CDR3, as DNA: TGTGCCAGCAGTTTGACAGGGGCGGTAGATACGCAGTATTTT. Protein product: CASSLTGAVDTQYF.

The chain employs TRBV4-1 and TRBJ2-7; TRBD1 matches at 7 bases. The germline CDR1 and CDR2 sequences are MGHRA and YSYEKL. The CDR3 is made up of 15 amino acids. Unmatched junction bases numbered 10, after V lost 6 bases and J lost 2 bases. Written as DNA, the CDR3 is TGCGCCAGCAGACTTTCCGGGACAGACGCCTACGAGCAGTACTTC. Translated, it gives CASRLSGTDAYEQYF.